These T cell receptor beta chains were read from a single sample in a study of shared clonotypes between healthy human individuals. Method: immunoSEQ multiplex PCR; TCRdb's copy keeps in-frame clones and lacks some. The data show roughly 1,000,000 clones, roughly 74% seen once. The source material was memory CD4+ T cells from PBMCs. The receptor set was obtained from a man between 18 and 35 years old in good health. Some clones in this sample may be carry-over from other donors' samples. Each CDR3 is given with its conserved first and last residue. The size entry is marked missing in some rows and otherwise reads once, few, many or a size class.

NA	TRBV18	15	TRBJ2-1	CASSPPRDRAWEQFF
NA	TRBV10-3	16	TRBJ1-3	CAITSGGRARGNTIYF
NA	TRBV10-3	12	TRBJ1-2	CATGTANYGYTF
NA	TRBV30	18	TRBJ2-1	CAWRPRVVLAGVNNEQFF
few	TRBV7-9	16	TRBJ2-5	CASSLDLAAFQETQYF
NA	TRBV29-1	14	TRBJ2-5	CSVEAPSGRETQYF
NA	TRBV18	15	TRBJ2-7	CASSVSGTGVHEQYF
NA	TRBV7-9	16	TRBJ2-2	CASSSETGGRTGELFF
once	TRBV30	17	TRBJ2-3	CAWSRLAGIPSTDTQYF
NA	TRBV11-3	15	TRBJ2-7	CASSLEGTSGYEQYF
NA	TRBV6-5	12	TRBJ2-1	CASRDRVNEQFF
NA	TRBV11-2	15	TRBJ1-4	CASSLMTGDNEKLFF
NA	TRBV27	12	TRBJ2-1	CASSLTKGEQFF
NA	TRBV20-1	11	TRBJ2-1	CSPEGRNEQFF
NA	TRBV28	14	TRBJ2-5	CASSFRSSSETQYF
few	TRBV5-1	14	TRBJ1-2	CASSWRGDRDGYTF
NA	TRBV5-1	15	TRBJ2-1	CASSWTSGSANEQFF
NA	TRBV29-1	16	TRBJ2-3	CSVGAVRRRGTDTQYF
many	TRBV5-1	15	TRBJ2-7	CASSLGLAGLPEQYF
few	TRBV7-2	15	TRBJ1-3	CASSSTPNSGNTIYF
NA	TRBV7-3	13	TRBJ1-5	CASSLLAGQPQHF
NA	TRBV2	12	TRBJ2-2	CASSGGTGELFF
NA	TRBV28	13	TRBJ2-1	CASRSGSYNEQFF
NA	TRBV30	12	TRBJ1-1	CAWSVRGTEAFF
many	TRBV2	18	TRBJ2-1	CASSEAGLAGALGNEQFF
NA	TRBV2	13	TRBJ1-1	CASRLQGFTEAFF
NA	TRBV27	17	TRBJ1-4	CASSLLPNRGGNEKLFF
NA	TRBV15	13	TRBJ1-1	CATRRGQGMFAFF
NA	TRBV4-3	16	TRBJ2-1	CASSQDSGVRYNEQFF
NA	TRBV4-3	15	TRBJ2-7	CASSQSGTSHYEQYF
NA	TRBV11-2	16	TRBJ2-2	CASSRFIGRVPGELFF
NA	TRBV11-2	15	TRBJ2-2	CASSSPRRSPGELFF